This entry features one T cell receptor beta chain sequence. The target antigen is unknown. The sample belongs to a study of OX40 agonist ivuxolimab in advanced cancers. Overall study: Hepatocellular carcinoma, melanoma, renal cell or head and neck cancer affected the dose-escalation patients.

Excluded were patients having autoimmune disease history or systemic immunosuppression. The CDR3 is 15 residues long. V lost 3 bases, J lost 5 bases, and 19 bases lay in between. Germline V gene sequence: CDR1 SQVTM, CDR2 ANQGSEA. Findings and limits, study-wide: CD4+ and CD8+ blood T cells expanded clonally by week 6 at 0.1 to 3.0 mg/kg.

Some clones are missing from TCRdb's copy, which holds only in-frame ones; the method was immunoSEQ multiplex PCR. The sample includes 37,000 or so clones, more than 85% seen only once; the top ten take under 20%. The rearrangement joins TRBV29-1 to TRBJ2-5; no definite D call. The sequences come from CD4+ or CD8+ T cells sorted from blood, collected in a trial of the OX40 agonist ivuxolimab. The receptor was derived from an adult with an advanced solid tumor such as melanoma, head and neck, liver or kidney cancer. This CDR3 reads CSVEVGSRIEETQYF. In DNA form, the CDR3 reads TGCAGCGTTGAGGTCGGAAGCAGGATAGAGGAGACCCAGTACTTC. The whole variable domain, remainder taken from reference TRBV29-1 and TRBJ2-5, is SAVISQKPSRDICQRGTSLTIQCQVDSQVTMMFWYRQQPGQSLTLIATANQGSEATYESGFVIDKFPISRPNLTFSTLTVSNMSPEDSSIYLCSVEVGSRIEETQYFGPGTRLLVL.